The sequence of this TCR beta chain was determined in a study of cytomegalovirus exposure and HLA in healthy donors. In the PCR, 60 Vbeta and 13 Jbeta primers were used. The method was immunoSEQ multiplex PCR; TCRdb's version includes in-frame clones alone and lacks a portion of them. The profile shows some 160,000 clones, around three quarters of them singletons. This CDR3 spans 14 amino acids. V was trimmed by 5 bases and J by 4 bases, leaving 14 bases between them. Germline V gives CDR1 SGHAT, CDR2 FQNNGV. The receptor comes from a man in his forties or fifties in good health and CMV-seronegative. This chain joins TRBV11-2 and TRBJ2-5; perhaps TRBD2 as D (6 bases). Material: PBMCs. Written as DNA, the CDR3 is TGTGCCAGCAGCCCCCGCGGGGTCGGAGAGACCCAGTACTTC. This sequence encodes CASSPRGVGETQYF.